These 13 T cell receptor beta chains were all obtained from the same sample, sequenced in a study of shared clonotypes between healthy human individuals. Profiled with immunoSEQ multiplex PCR; TCRdb holds only in-frame clones, not every one. The data show over a million clones, around four fifths seen once. What was sequenced was memory CD4+ T cells sorted from blood. Subset indicated: CD45RA-negative fraction. These receptors were collected from a young man in good health.

For the CDR3, the DNA is TGTGCCAGCAGCTCACGTGACACAGATACGCAGTATTTT. This gives the protein CASSSRDTDTQYF. V usage is TRBV7-6 and J usage is TRBJ2-3; D gene uncertain. CDR1 and CDR2 (germline): SGHVS, FNYEAQ. The CDR3 sequence is 13 residues long. Trimming pared 4 bases from V and 2 bases from J, leaving 7 bases between.

Of note for this clone: The same CDR3 also results from other DNA sequences found in this sample. V usage is TRBV18 and J usage is TRBJ1-2, with 7 positions matching TRBD1. J was trimmed by 3 bases and V by 4 bases; bases with no gene match: 2. The CDR3 runs to 13 residues. Germline-derived CDR1 and CDR2 are KGHSH and LQKENI. The CDR3 loop is CASSRQGDYGYTF. The CDR3 DNA reads as TGTGCCAGCTCACGACAGGGCGACTATGGCTACACCTTC. Using reference TRBV18 and TRBJ1-2 for the parts outside the CDR3, the full variable domain is NAGVMQNPRHLVRRRGQEARLRCSPMKGHSHVYWYRQLPEEGLKFMVYLQKENIIDESGMPKERFSAEFPKEGPSILRIQQVVRGDSAAYFCASSRQGDYGYTFGSGTRLTVV.

The chain combines TRBV18 with TRBJ1-2; 7 nucleotides match TRBD1. The CDR3 contains 13 residues. Germline V gene data show CDR1 as KGHSH and CDR2 as LQKENI. V was pared by 5 bases and J by 2 bases, with 2 bases of the junction left unmatched. This CDR3 reads CASSGQANYGYTF. CDR3 DNA sequence: TGTGCCAGCTCAGGACAGGCGAACTATGGCTACACCTTC.

This clone was detected once. The J gene is TRBJ2-7, the V gene TRBV11-2; D gene ambiguous. Trimming left V 7 bases short and J 4 bases short, with 8 bases between. Germline V gives CDR1 SGHAT, CDR2 FQNNGV. There are 11 residues in the CDR3. The CDR3 sequence is CASNNRYEQYF. In nucleotides, the CDR3 is TGTGCCAGCAACAACAGATACGAGCAGTACTTC. The complete variable domain, with remaining parts taken from reference TRBV11-2 and TRBJ2-7, reads EAGVAQSPRYKIIEKRQSVAFWCNPISGHATLYWYQQILGQGPKLLIQFQNNGVVDDSQLPKDRFSAERLKGVDSTLKIQPAKLEDSAVYLCASNNRYEQYFGPGTRLTVT.

This clone turned up a few times. CDR3 protein: CASSEAVLASLNYEQYF. Written as DNA, the CDR3 is TGTGCCAGCAGTGAAGCGGTACTAGCGAGCCTTAACTACGAGCAGTACTTC. The chain combines TRBV2 with TRBJ2-7; 7 nucleotides line up with TRBD2. The CDR3 extends over 17 amino acids. Trimming at V came to 0 bases and at J to 3 bases, leaving 11 bases not matched to a gene. Per germline, CDR1 SNHLY and CDR2 FYNNEI.

This clone was counted between two and nine times. The chain carries TRBV5-1 and TRBJ1-1, with a possible D match to TRBD1 (6 bases). Between the trimmed V and J ends, which lost 1 base and 6 bases, there was a span of 16 bases. The CDR3 is made up of 15 amino acids. From germline, CDR1 is SGHRS and CDR2 YFSETQ. CDR3 sequence (DNA): TGCGCCAGCAGCTTGTCCGGGGGCCGAGGGGCTGAAGCTTTCTTT. Protein sequence: CASSLSGGRGAEAFF.

This sequence joins TRBV14 and TRBJ1-6; D is possibly TRBD1 (5 bases). V lost 0 bases and J lost 4, with 7 bases in between. The CDR3 covers 15 residues. Germline values: CDR1 SGHDN, CDR2 FVKESK. CDR3: CASSQDQGYNSPLHF. CDR3 coding DNA: TGTGCCAGCAGCCAAGATCAGGGATATAATTCACCCCTCCACTTT.

This clone was observed once. The chain links TRBV5-1 to TRBJ2-2, with D perhaps matching TRBD2 (6 bases). CDR3 size: 15 residues. With 7 bases removed from V and 0 bases from J, the gap between germline ends came to 13 bases. CDR1 is SGHRS and CDR2 is YFSETQ in the germline V gene. Written as DNA, the CDR3 is TGCGCCAGCTGGGCGGGGAGCGCGAACACCGGGGAGCTGTTTTTT. Translating it yields CASWAGSANTGELFF.

In its sample, this clone was seen a few times. The chain uses TRBV18 and TRBJ1-1, with TRBD1 as a possible D gene (5 bases). The V end lost 2 bases, the J end lost 7 bases, and 14 bases lay between the germline ends. Per the germline V gene, CDR1 is KGHSH and CDR2 is LQKENI. CDR3 size: 14 residues. The CDR3 is CASSPGAARGEAFF. For the CDR3, the DNA is TGTGCCAGCTCACCAGGGGCCGCACGGGGTGAAGCTTTCTTT. The variable domain in full, completed from reference TRBV18 and TRBJ1-1, reads NAGVMQNPRHLVRRRGQEARLRCSPMKGHSHVYWYRQLPEEGLKFMVYLQKENIIDESGMPKERFSAEFPKEGPSILRIQQVVRGDSAAYFCASSPGAARGEAFFGQGTRLTVV.

The chain joins TRBV18 to TRBJ2-5, with a possible D match to TRBD1 (5 bases). Per the germline V gene, CDR1 is KGHSH and CDR2 is LQKENI. V was pared by 8 bases and J by 4 bases, with 11 bases between. CDR3 length: 12 amino acids. CDR3: CASLKRGETQYF. DNA of the CDR3: TGTGCCAGCCTTAAAAGGGGAGAGACCCAGTACTTC.

There are a few counts of this clone. This chain connects TRBV29-1 to TRBJ2-2; D is uncertain. Trimming left V 4 bases short and J 0 bases short, with 6 bases between. The V gene's germline CDR1 is SQVTM and CDR2 ANQGSEA. This CDR3 contains 13 residues. CDR3: CSVGQTNTGELFF. As DNA, the CDR3 is TGCAGCGTTGGACAAACGAACACCGGGGAGCTGTTTTTT.

V and J are TRBV10-3 and TRBJ1-2, with 10 bases lining up with TRBD1. This CDR3 contains 14 residues. Germline V lookup: CDR1 ENHRY, CDR2 SYGVKD. V was clipped by 0 bases and J by 10 bases; unmatched bases: 5. Written as DNA, the CDR3 is TGTGCCATCAGTGAGTCGACAGGGGGCAAGGACTACACCTTC. It encodes CAISESTGGKDYTF.

This rearrangement joins TRBV4-1 to TRBJ1-1; D gene uncertain. The germline CDR1 and CDR2 sequences are MGHRA and YSYEKL. The CDR3 spans 14 residues. V was clipped by 0 bases and J by 11 bases, with 16 bases between them. CDR3 protein: CASSQDSVSLNAFF. In nucleotides, the CDR3 is TGCGCCAGCAGCCAAGATTCAGTTAGCCTAAACGCTTTCTTT.